Below are 14 T cell receptor beta chains sequenced from a single sample in a study of OX40 agonist ivuxolimab in advanced cancers. Receptor amplification or capture employed the immunoSEQ multiplex PCR assay. In its TCRdb copy, this immuneACCESS table keeps in-frame sequences only and misses some clones. Where compared with another copy, unresolved V genes explain less than half of these, and the others have no known cause. For this sample the table gives around 64,000 clones, of which roughly 90% were detected only once. Jointly, the top ten make up 6% to 8.5% of the sample. Sequences were derived from CD4+ or CD8+ T cells sorted from blood, sampled in a trial of the OX40 agonist ivuxolimab. These receptors were taken from an adult with an advanced solid tumor such as melanoma, head and neck, liver or kidney cancer.

V gene TRBV4-3 combines with J gene TRBJ2-7; D possibly corresponds to TRBD1 (6 bases). This CDR3 comprises 14 residues. CDR1 is LGHNA, CDR2 YSLEER, per germline. Trimming stripped 1 base from V and 4 bases from J, with 11 bases between. This CDR3 reads CASSQAAGTYEQYF. The CDR3 DNA follows: TGCGCCAGCAGCCAAGCGGCCGGGACATACGAGCAGTACTTC.

The chain uses TRBV11-3 and TRBJ1-1, with D possibly matching TRBD1 (5 bases). Germline CDR1 reads SGHNT; CDR2 reads YENEEA. This CDR3 has 16 residues. Trimming cost V 5 bases and J 1 base, with 17 bases left between them. The DNA of the CDR3 is TGTGCCAGCAGCCCCTCGGGCAGGGATAGGAACACTGAAGCTTTCTTT. It specifies CASSPSGRDRNTEAFF.

This rearrangement joins TRBV15 to TRBJ2-7; weak D call: TRBD2 (6 bases). Germline loops: CDR1 LNHNV, CDR2 YYDKDF (reference sequence). Trimming removed 8 bases at V and 0 bases at J, with 23 bases between. The CDR3 is made up of 17 amino acids. CDR3 in amino acids: CATRQPGVGGSSYEQYF. DNA of the CDR3: TGTGCCACCCGCCAGCCCGGCGTAGGAGGGAGCTCCTACGAGCAGTACTTC.

V is TRBV29-1 and J is TRBJ1-1; 7 positions match TRBD1. V was clipped by 7 bases and J by 6 bases; unmatched bases: 8. Germline CDR1 SQVTM, CDR2 ANQGSEA. The CDR3 covers 12 residues. For the CDR3, the DNA is TGCAGCGCTGAGACAGGGCTCGCTGAAGCTTTCTTT. Its protein product is CSAETGLAEAFF.

This chain connects TRBV9 to TRBJ2-1, with 10 bases fitting TRBD1. Per germline, CDR1 SGDLS and CDR2 YYNGEE. With V trimmed by 4 bases and J by 9 bases, 16 bases remained unmatched. The CDR3 length is 17 residues. In DNA, the CDR3 is TGTGCCAGCAGCTCACCCTCCGGGACAGGGGTTTGGGGTGAGCAGTTCTTC. The encoded protein is CASSSPSGTGVWGEQFF.

The genes are TRBV9 and TRBJ2-2, with 9 bases fitting TRBD2. Germline V gene data show CDR1 as SGDLS and CDR2 as YYNGEE. J lost 5 bases, V lost 0 bases, and 8 bases had no gene match. CDR3 size: 17 residues. The DNA for the CDR3 is TGTGCCAGCAGCGTAGGGCGCGGGGGGGCGCGGACCGGGGAGCTGTTTTTT. Its protein product is CASSVGRGGARTGELFF.

On this clone itself: A read error may account for a junction end that differs from germline. The V call is TRBV27, the J call TRBJ2-2; TRBD1 matches 9 bases. The length of the CDR3 is 17 residues. Germline assignment: CDR1 MNHEY and CDR2 SMNVEV (reference sequence). CDR3 sequence: CASSLNRGRGNAGELFF. In DNA, the CDR3 is TGTGCCAGCAGTTTGAACAGGGGGCGCGGGAACGCCGGGGAGCTGTTTTTT.

CDR3 sequence reads: CAIRQQGAARDEAFF. CDR3 in DNA: TGTGCCATCAGGCAACAGGGGGCCGCGAGAGATGAAGCTTTCTTT. The V and J genes are TRBV10-3 and TRBJ1-1, with 9 bases fitting TRBD1. Unmatched junction bases numbered 12, after V lost 6 bases and J lost 7 bases. CDR1 is ENHRY, CDR2 SYGVKD, per germline. The CDR3 length is 15 residues.

The chain joins TRBV6-5 to TRBJ2-2; perhaps TRBD1 as D (5 bases). Germline V lookup: CDR1 MNHEY, CDR2 SVGAGI. The CDR3 has 14 residues. The ends were cut back, 2 bases at V and 3 bases at J, with 7 bases in the middle. CDR3 loop: CASSYDRYTGELFF. The CDR3 nucleotides are TGTGCCAGCAGTTACGACAGATACACCGGGGAGCTGTTTTTT.

This clone was seen only a few times. The gene calls are TRBV10-1 and TRBJ1-2; 10 nucleotides line up with TRBD1. J gave up 6 bases and V 3 bases, and 1 base lay outside the gene matches. This CDR3 has 13 amino acids. Germline V gene sequence: CDR1 WNHNN, CDR2 SYGVQD (reference sequence). The CDR3 spells CASSDDRGHGYTF. The CDR3 nucleotides read TGCGCCAGCAGTGACGACAGGGGGCATGGCTACACCTTC.

The chain carries TRBV6-5 and TRBJ2-7; D call uncertain. The V end was cut by 4 bases, the J end by 3 bases, with 7 bases between. CDR3 size: 12 residues. CDR1 is MNHEY, CDR2 SVGAGI, per germline. The DNA of the CDR3 is TGTGCCAGCAGTTCCGCCCGCTACGAGCAGTACTTC. Translating gives CASSSARYEQYF.

The chain combines TRBV7-8 with TRBJ1-5, with D perhaps matching TRBD1 (6 bases). Trimming shortened V by 1 base and J by 5 bases, and 15 bases separated the two germline ends. This CDR3 has 16 amino acids. Germline CDR1 SGHVS, CDR2 FQNEAQ. The CDR3 here is CASSLGGRPHYQPQHF. The CDR3 nucleotides read TGTGCCAGCAGCTTAGGGGGGCGCCCGCACTATCAGCCCCAGCATTTT. Together with reference TRBV7-8 and TRBJ1-5, the CDR3 gives the full variable domain: GAGVSQSPRYKVAKRGQDVALRCDPISGHVSLFWYQQALGQGPEFLTYFQNEAQLDKSGLPSDRFFAERPEGSVSTLKIQRTQQEDSAVYLCASSLGGRPHYQPQHFGDGTRLSIL.

This clone has just a few counts. This chain joins TRBV27 and TRBJ1-5, with 8 bases lining up with TRBD1. The CDR3 loop spans 12 amino acids. Trimming removed 6 bases from V and 7 bases from J; junction bases left unmatched: 2. Germline V gene sequence: CDR1 MNHEY, CDR2 SMNVEV (reference sequence). As DNA, the CDR3 is TGTGCCAGCAGACAGGGGGGGCAGCCCCAGCATTTT. It translates to CASRQGGQPQHF.

The chain is built from TRBV4-1 and TRBJ2-7; 12 nucleotides align to TRBD2. The V segment lost 5 bases and the J segment 2 bases; nucleotides outside the gene matches: 4. The CDR3 has 15 residues. From germline, CDR1 is MGHRA and CDR2 YSYEKL. Here the CDR3 DNA reads TGCGCCAGCAGCGAGACTAGCGGGGGAACCTACGAGCAGTACTTC. Protein product: CASSETSGGTYEQYF.